These 10 T cell receptor beta chains were sequenced from one sample in a study of shared clonotypes between healthy human individuals. Repertoires were generated with immunoSEQ multiplex PCR, while TCRdb's copy carries only in-frame clones and drops some. This table holds over a million clones, 95% to 99% found once. The sequenced sample consisted of naive CD4+ T cells sorted from blood. Specified subset: CD45RA+ positively selected. The receptors derive from a man aged 25-45 years in good health.

DNA of the CDR3: TGTGCCAGCAGCTCAAAGGACAGGGAAGTGGGTTACGAGCAGTACTTC. It specifies CASSSKDREVGYEQYF. The rearrangement joins TRBV13 to TRBJ2-7, with 8 bases aligning to TRBD1. Germline loops: CDR1 PRHDT, CDR2 FYEKMQ (reference sequence). V trimming: 4 bases; J trimming: 4 bases; junction bases outside the gene matches: 12. The CDR3 has 16 amino acids.

V gene TRBV15 combines with J gene TRBJ1-5; D unclear. Trimming left V 3 bases short and J 6 bases short, with 15 bases between. CDR3 length: 15 residues. Germline CDR1 LNHNV, CDR2 YYDKDF (reference sequence). Here the CDR3 reads CATSRDDTHPQPQHF. As DNA, the CDR3 is TGTGCCACCAGCAGGGATGACACGCACCCTCAGCCCCAGCATTTT.

This sequence joins TRBV7-9 and TRBJ1-5; the D gene is possibly TRBD1 (6 bases). CDR3 length: 17 amino acids. V dropped 3 bases and J dropped 3 bases, with 18 bases sitting between them. The germline gives CDR1 SEHNR, CDR2 FQNEAQ (reference sequence). The chain's CDR3 is CASSLGALAGDNQPQHF. In DNA, the CDR3 is TGTGCCAGCAGCTTGGGGGCGCTGGCGGGGGACAATCAGCCCCAGCATTTT.

V is TRBV27 and J is TRBJ2-1; weak D call: TRBD2 (5 bases). The germline V gene has CDR1 MNHEY and CDR2 SMNVEV (reference sequence). Trimming stripped 8 bases from V and 1 base from J, with 12 bases between. The CDR3 extends over 14 amino acids. The CDR3, as DNA: TGTGCCAGCGATCAAGCGGTGTCCTACAATGAGCAGTTCTTC. It is translated as CASDQAVSYNEQFF.

This chain connects TRBV5-4 to TRBJ1-1; a possible D gene is TRBD1 (5 bases). Germline V gene sequence: CDR1 SGHNT, CDR2 YYREEE (reference sequence). This CDR3 is built from 17 residues. The germline V and J ends were trimmed by 4 bases and 0 bases, with 19 bases remaining between them. The CDR3 spells CASSPPGVGGMNTEAFF. Here the CDR3 DNA reads TGTGCCAGCAGCCCACCCGGGGTGGGGGGAATGAACACTGAAGCTTTCTTT.

The chain carries TRBV28 and TRBJ1-2; the D gene is possibly TRBD1 (5 bases). The CDR3 spans 14 residues. The germline CDR1 and CDR2 sequences are MDHEN and SYDVKM. Trimming pared 1 base from V and 4 bases from J, leaving 10 bases between. The CDR3 is CASSLSGVLYGYTF. The CDR3 bases are TGTGCCAGCAGTTTATCGGGGGTCCTCTATGGCTACACCTTC.

The gene calls are TRBV2 and TRBJ1-5; TRBD1 matches at 7 bases. This CDR3 has 14 residues. Unmatched junction bases numbered 5, after V lost 4 bases and J lost 5 bases. Per germline, CDR1 SNHLY and CDR2 FYNNEI. The CDR3 bases are TGTGCCAGCAGTGTAGAGGGGGCGCATCAGCCCCAGCATTTT. Amino acid sequence: CASSVEGAHQPQHF.

The rearrangement uses TRBV29-1 and TRBJ2-3; D may match TRBD1 or TRBD2 (6 bases each). In germline, CDR1 is SQVTM, CDR2 ANQGSEA. Trimming removed 4 bases at V and 0 bases at J, with 14 bases between. The CDR3 is 15 amino acids. The CDR3 DNA is TGCAGCGTTGTTCCGGGGGCGAGGAGCACAGATACGCAGTATTTT. Protein sequence: CSVVPGARSTDTQYF.

This chain's CDR3 is CASSQDPGEQYF. Written as DNA, the CDR3 is TGCGCCAGCAGCCAAGACCCGGGCGAGCAGTACTTC. The rearrangement joins TRBV4-3 to TRBJ2-7; unclear D gene. Germline CDR1 LGHNA, CDR2 YSLEER. V was shortened by 0 bases and J by 6 bases, with 6 bases between the two germline ends. The CDR3 sequence is 12 residues long.

The chain joins TRBV15 to TRBJ2-3; 7 bases align to TRBD2. CDR3 length equals 17 residues. The germline CDR1 and CDR2 sequences are LNHNV and YYDKDF (reference sequence). J was trimmed by 7 bases and V by 0 bases; bases with no gene match: 13. CDR3 sequence reads: CATSREGGSGAANTQYF. CDR3 nucleotides: TGTGCCACCAGCAGAGAGGGGGGGTCGGGAGCCGCAAATACGCAGTATTTT.